Below, one T cell receptor (beta chain) is given with its context. The antigen is not known. Every molecule of TCR cDNA had its own unique molecular identifier. TCRdb reanalysed the 5' RACE reads using MiXCR and keeps one entry per CDR3 protein. Here the sample spans tens of thousands of distinct CDR3 sequences, around 4.5% being singletons. The time point is: sample taken at primary tumor resection. Unsorted whole RNA of tumor, nontumor lung or frozen PBMC was sequenced. The approximately 79 donors had untreated early-stage non-small cell lung cancer. The data belong to a study of spatial heterogeneity in lung cancer. Study context: More than eight raw reads, on average, carried each unique TCR and UMI combination. Study-wide findings and caveats: Blood contained ubiquitous expanded tumor TCRs more at resection than at follow-up.

V lost 7 bases to trimming and J lost 6 bases; unmatched junction nucleotides: 12. CDR1 and CDR2 from the germline V gene are SEHNR and FQNEAQ (reference sequence). This CDR3 contains 16 residues. This sequence was found in a male donor with early-stage non-small cell lung cancer. V usage is TRBV7-9 and J usage is TRBJ2-7; 13 positions match TRBD2. The material was PBMCs, obtained at surgery. CDR3 amino acids: CASNPQPGLAGSEQYF. CDR3 in DNA: TGTGCCAGCAACCCACAACCGGGACTAGCGGGAAGCGAGCAGTACTTC.